A single sample gave rise to the 29 T cell receptor beta chains below, sequenced in a study of CD8 T cells in ankylosing spondylitis. TCRdb ran MiXCR on the 5' RACE reads and lists one entry per CDR3 protein. The sample carries around 770,000 distinct CDR3 sequences, around 20% recorded once. Study-wide findings and caveats: Roughly 8 highly homologous variants made up a TCR beta motif that seemed to typify ankylosing spondylitis blood.

The antigens of these receptors remain unknown. The sequenced material came from blood, either unsorted or a sorted T cell fraction (not recorded which). Receptor source: a male donor with ankylosing spondylitis.

This chain connects TRBV7-9 to TRBJ2-3, with D unclear. CDR3 length: 13 amino acids. V lost 5 bases and J lost 3, with 9 bases in between. Germline V lookup: CDR1 SEHNR, CDR2 FQNEAQ (reference sequence). The CDR3 DNA sequence: TGTGCCAGCAGCGAACAAGGGACAGATACGCAGTATTTT. Translated, it gives CASSEQGTDTQYF.

The genes are TRBV12-3 or TRBV12-4 and TRBJ2-2; D assignment may be TRBD1 or TRBD2 (6 bases each). Trimming removed 5 bases from V and 3 bases from J, with 13 bases in between. This CDR3 is 15 amino acids long. The CDR3 spells CASSPRRGDTGELFF. CDR3 sequence (DNA): TGTGCCAGCAGTCCGAGAAGGGGGGACACCGGGGAGCTGTTTTTT.

This clonotype was seen a handful of times. The V and J genes are TRBV20-1 and TRBJ1-1, with D maybe TRBD1 (5 bases). The CDR3 contains 15 residues. V lost 6 bases, J lost 0 bases, and 17 bases lay in between. Germline assignment: CDR1 DFQATT and CDR2 SNEGSKA (reference sequence). The chain's CDR3 is CSATNPGTMNTEAFF. CDR3 sequence (DNA): TGCAGTGCCACCAATCCCGGGACGATGAACACTGAAGCTTTCTTT.

This clonotype was observed at least ten times. The gene calls are TRBV4-1 and TRBJ1-6; 8 bases are a match to TRBD1. Germline CDR1 and CDR2: MGHRA and YSYEKL. The CDR3 sequence is 16 residues long. J gave up 0 bases and V 5 bases, and 3 bases lay outside the gene matches. The chain's CDR3 is CASSDGQGSYNSPLHF. The CDR3 nucleotides read TGCGCCAGCAGCGATGGACAGGGCTCCTATAATTCACCCCTCCACTTT.

This clonotype was counted only a few times. This rearrangement joins TRBV10-2 to TRBJ1-1; D gene uncertain. Germline-derived CDR1 and CDR2 are WSHSY and SAAADI. V lost 0 bases to trimming and J lost 9 bases, with 11 bases between them. The CDR3 spans 13 residues. In DNA form, the CDR3 reads TGCGCCAGCAGTGAGTCGAGGACCTTGCAAGCTTTCTTT. This encodes CASSESRTLQAFF.

This clonotype was detected only a few times. V gene TRBV5-1 combines with J gene TRBJ2-5; the D gene is possibly TRBD2 (6 bases). V lost 3 bases, J lost 5 bases, and 14 bases lay in between. Germline assignment: CDR1 SGHRS and CDR2 YFSETQ. The CDR3 runs 14 residues. In nucleotides, the CDR3 is TGCGCCAGCAGCTCCCCCCGGGGGTCGGAGACCCAGTACTTC. Translating gives CASSSPRGSETQYF.

This clonotype was seen a few times. CDR3 protein: CASSQGGGGTEAFF. CDR3 bases: TGTGCCAGCAGCCAAGGGGGAGGGGGCACTGAAGCTTTCTTT. The chain joins TRBV3-1 to TRBJ1-1, with D possibly matching TRBD1 (6 bases). Germline V gives CDR1 LGHDT, CDR2 YNNKEL (reference sequence). Trimming cost V 1 base and J 4 bases, with 10 bases left between them. This CDR3 region has 14 residues.

This clonotype was recorded a few times. This rearrangement joins TRBV24-1 to TRBJ2-1, with D possibly called TRBD1 or TRBD2 (5 bases each). In germline, CDR1 is KGHDR, CDR2 SFDVKD. With 7 bases removed from V and 5 bases from J, the gap between germline ends came to 14 bases. The CDR3 totals 14 residues. The CDR3 sequence is CATRASWDHNEQFF. CDR3 DNA: TGTGCCACCAGGGCCTCATGGGACCACAATGAGCAGTTCTTC.

This clonotype was picked up many times. The gene calls are TRBV12-3 or TRBV12-4 and TRBJ2-1; 8 positions agree with TRBD2. Unmatched junction bases numbered 6, after V lost 1 base and J lost 4 bases. The CDR3 covers 16 residues. The CDR3, as DNA: TGTGCCAGCAGTTTAGTTCCTAGCGGGCGTTACAATGAGCAGTTCTTC. It codes for CASSLVPSGRYNEQFF.

This clonotype occurred a few times. The chain carries TRBV10-3 and TRBJ2-5; D perhaps matches TRBD2 (5 bases). V gave up 4 bases and J gave up 5 bases, with 11 bases separating them. Germline CDR1 ENHRY, CDR2 SYGVKD. The CDR3 has 13 amino acids. The CDR3 spells CAISVAGLETQYF. Written as DNA, the CDR3 is TGTGCCATCAGTGTGGCGGGTCTGGAGACCCAGTACTTC.

This clonotype was detected only a few times. This chain connects TRBV24-1 to TRBJ2-1, with 12 bases lining up with TRBD2. V lost 3 bases and J lost 6; bases outside the gene matches: 5. Germline CDR1 is KGHDR and CDR2 is SFDVKD. The CDR3 loop spans 16 amino acids. The CDR3 loop reads CATSDPTSGRGNEQFF. Here the CDR3 DNA reads TGTGCCACCAGTGATCCGACTAGCGGGAGAGGCAATGAGCAGTTCTTC.

This clonotype was observed a handful of times. The V call is TRBV7-2, the J call TRBJ2-5; 15 bases are a match to TRBD2. Germline V gives CDR1 SGHTA, CDR2 FQGNSA. J lost 5 bases, V lost 5 bases, and 9 bases had no gene match. The CDR3 has 17 amino acids. CDR3 nucleotide sequence: TGTGCCAGCAGCGTAAGGACTAGCGGGAGGGCCAGGGAGACCCAGTACTTC. As protein: CASSVRTSGRARETQYF.

V and J are TRBV6-1 and TRBJ1-6, with D possibly TRBD1 on 6 matching bases. V dropped 5 bases and J dropped 6 bases, with 17 bases sitting between them. CDR3 length equals 16 residues. Germline CDR1 MNHNS, CDR2 SASEGT. In DNA, the CDR3 is TGTGCCAGCAGTCGATATCGGACAGCCTTTAATTCACCCCTCCACTTT. The encoded protein is CASSRYRTAFNSPLHF.

The chain is built from TRBV20-1 and TRBJ2-3, with TRBD1 as a possible D gene (6 bases). CDR3 length: 15 amino acids. The V end lost 3 bases, the J end lost 6 bases, and 19 bases lay between the germline ends. Germline values: CDR1 DFQATT, CDR2 SNEGSKA (reference sequence). The CDR3 sequence: CSARMVVGAGDTQYF. The CDR3 coding sequence is TGCAGTGCTAGGATGGTTGTGGGGGCAGGGGATACGCAGTATTTT.

This clonotype was seen only a few times. The V call is TRBV7-3, the J call TRBJ2-2; the D gene is possibly TRBD2 (6 bases). In germline, CDR1 is SGHTA, CDR2 FQGTGA. V lost 1 base, J lost 1 base, and 19 bases lay in between. The CDR3 is 19 amino acids. CDR3 DNA: TGTGCCAGCAGCTTAAGCGGGACCCCTAATTTAGTGAACACCGGGGAGCTGTTTTTT. Translated: CASSLSGTPNLVNTGELFF.

This clonotype appeared a few times. The chain joins TRBV20-1 to TRBJ2-7; 8 nucleotides align to TRBD2. Germline CDR1 DFQATT, CDR2 SNEGSKA (reference sequence). The CDR3 is made up of 14 amino acids. Losses at the gene ends were 0 bases for V and 3 bases for J; bases not matched to a gene: 4. CDR3 sequence reads: CSARDVAGSYEQYF. In nucleotides, the CDR3 is TGCAGTGCTAGAGATGTAGCGGGGAGCTACGAGCAGTACTTC.

In its sample, this clonotype was seen a few times. J is TRBJ2-5 and V is TRBV7-9; weak D call: TRBD1 (6 bases). With 2 bases removed from V and 3 bases from J, the gap between germline ends came to 13 bases. The length of the CDR3 is 15 residues. Per germline, CDR1 SEHNR and CDR2 FQNEAQ (reference sequence). The CDR3 DNA is TGTGCCAGCAGCTTACTACAGGGAGAGGAAGAGACCCAGTACTTC. Translation: CASSLLQGEEETQYF.

The chain joins TRBV6-2 or TRBV6-3 to TRBJ2-3, with a possible D match to TRBD2 (6 bases). The CDR3 runs 14 residues. Germline V gene data show CDR1 as MNHEY and CDR2 as SVGEGT. The germline V and J ends were trimmed by 8 bases and 2 bases, with 14 bases remaining between them. The CDR3 sequence is CASGLQVFTDTQYF. The CDR3 DNA sequence: TGTGCCAGCGGACTACAGGTTTTCACAGATACGCAGTATTTT.

The chain carries TRBV9 and TRBJ2-3, with D tentatively TRBD1 (6 bases). Between the trimmed V and J ends, which lost 5 bases and 0 bases, there was a span of 13 bases. CDR3 length: 15 residues. Per germline, CDR1 SGDLS and CDR2 YYNGEE. The CDR3 is CASRSGVSSTDTQYF. CDR3 coding DNA: TGTGCCAGCAGGTCAGGGGTCTCTAGCACAGATACGCAGTATTTT.

This clonotype was counted ten times or more. The chain is built from TRBV12-3 or TRBV12-4 and TRBJ1-3, with 7 bases matching TRBD1. The J segment lost 4 bases and the V segment lost 6 bases, leaving 3 bases of the junction unmatched. This CDR3 is built from 13 residues. CDR3 nucleotides: TGTGCCAGCAGGCGGGACAGCGGAAACACCATATATTTT. Its protein is CASRRDSGNTIYF.

This CDR3 is CATSRDPQTSGTGAAEAFF. DNA of the CDR3: TGTGCCACCAGCAGAGATCCCCAAACCTCCGGGACAGGGGCGGCTGAAGCTTTCTTT. The V and J genes are TRBV15 and TRBJ1-1; 10 positions agree with TRBD1. The CDR3 runs to 19 residues. Germline loops: CDR1 LNHNV, CDR2 YYDKDF (reference sequence). The V and J ends lost 0 bases and 6 bases, in that order; junction bases with no gene match: 16.

This clonotype was seen a handful of times. V gene TRBV20-1 combines with J gene TRBJ1-2; 8 nucleotides line up with TRBD1. The CDR3 extends over 14 amino acids. J gave up 8 bases and V 1 base, and 9 bases lay outside the gene matches. Germline V lookup: CDR1 DFQATT, CDR2 SNEGSKA (reference sequence). Here the CDR3 DNA reads TGCAGTGCTAGAGTCCACAGGGGGATTGTAGGCTACACCTTC. Translation gives CSARVHRGIVGYTF.

In its sample, this clonotype was seen a few times. The chain links TRBV5-1 to TRBJ1-2; no firm D call. Germline CDR1 is SGHRS and CDR2 is YFSETQ. Trimming took off 4 bases at V and 2 bases at J, with 9 bases between the two ends. The CDR3 sequence is 13 residues long. The CDR3: CASSRESNYGYTF. CDR3 DNA sequence: TGCGCCAGCAGCAGAGAGAGCAACTATGGCTACACCTTC.

This clonotype was seen only a few times. CDR3 region: CASRQGIRDRAYEQYF. For the CDR3, the DNA is TGTGCCAGCAGACAAGGGATCCGGGACAGAGCTTACGAGCAGTACTTC. The chain combines TRBV27 with TRBJ2-7; TRBD1 matches 7 bases. The CDR3 extends over 16 amino acids. J lost 4 bases, V lost 6 bases, and 15 bases had no gene match. CDR1 and CDR2 (germline): MNHEY, SMNVEV (reference sequence).

The chain links TRBV20-1 to TRBJ1-1; 7 nucleotides line up with TRBD1. In germline, CDR1 is DFQATT, CDR2 SNEGSKA (reference sequence). V dropped 6 bases and J dropped 2; count of bases not matched to a gene: 6. The CDR3 runs 13 residues. CDR3 sequence (DNA): TGCAGTGCCGTAACAGGGGTCAACACTGAAGCTTTCTTT. Translated: CSAVTGVNTEAFF.

The chain has TRBV20-1 and TRBJ1-6, with unresolved D. Trimming took 3 bases from V and 2 from J, leaving 14 bases between them. Germline lookup yields CDR1 DFQATT and CDR2 SNEGSKA (reference sequence). This CDR3 is built from 16 residues. The CDR3: CSASPSTKAYNSPLHF. For the CDR3, the DNA is TGCAGTGCTAGCCCATCGACGAAGGCCTATAATTCACCCCTCCACTTT.

In its sample, this clonotype was seen a few times. This sequence joins TRBV6-1 and TRBJ2-5, with 9 nucleotides matching TRBD2. After removal of 6 bases from V and 11 bases from J, the junction contained 13 bases not matched to a gene. From germline, CDR1 is MNHNS and CDR2 SASEGT. The CDR3 has 14 amino acids. CDR3 DNA: TGTGCCAGCAGCCAAGTTAGCGGGGGCCAGTTTCAGTACTTC. This translates into CASSQVSGGQFQYF.

This clonotype was counted a few times. The chain uses TRBV7-9 and TRBJ2-1; no reliable D call. CDR1 is SEHNR, CDR2 FQNEAQ, per germline (reference sequence). The CDR3 is made up of 12 amino acids. V lost 5 bases, J lost 8 bases, and 10 bases lay in between. In nucleotides, the CDR3 is TGTGCCAGCAGCGTCCATGGAGATGAGCAGTTCTTC. As protein: CASSVHGDEQFF.

V usage is TRBV6-2 or TRBV6-3 and J usage is TRBJ2-7; 7 nucleotides align to TRBD1. The CDR3 is made up of 16 amino acids. Germline V CDR1 and CDR2: MNHEY, SVGEGT. With 3 bases clipped from V and 2 bases from J, the junction kept 10 bases outside the gene matches. CDR3 nucleotide sequence: TGTGCCAGCAGTTATTTTAGGGGGCAGAAAGCCTACGAGCAGTACTTC. Residues: CASSYFRGQKAYEQYF.